This is a list of T cell receptor beta chains from one sample in a study of regulatory T cells in long-lasting Graves disease. TCRdb ran MiXCR on the multiplex PCR reads and lists one entry per CDR3 protein. The sample records a few hundred thousand distinct CDR3 sequences, around 11% being singletons. These data also formed part of another study, on T cells in Graves' hyperthyroidism and ophthalmopathy.

The specimen comprised peripheral blood mononuclear cells (PBMCs), sampled at new diagnosis, from a patient treated with antithyroid drugs. Receptors were obtained from a woman between 18 and 29 years old with Graves disease. CDR3s include the opening cysteine and the closing phenylalanine or tryptophan. D genes are given only for firm matches. Only some rows state a clone size, as once, few, many or a class for expanded clones.

V	size	J	D	DNA	CDR3
TRBV19	few	TRBJ2-3	TRBD1	TGTGCCAGTAGTACGACAGGGGCTGGGGATACGCAGTATTTT	CASSTTGAGDTQYF
TRBV9	.	TRBJ1-2	.	TGTGCCAGCAGCGTAGGCTGGACGAATTATGGCTACACCTTC	CASSVGWTNYGYTF
TRBV6-2/TRBV6-3	many	TRBJ2-1	.	TGTGCCAGCAGTTACCAGGGTCCGTACAATGAGCAGTTCTTC	CASSYQGPYNEQFF
TRBV11-2	many	TRBJ1-4	TRBD1	TGTGCCAGCAGCTTAGATGGGAAGGGACAGAAGAATGAAAAACTGTTTTTT	CASSLDGKGQKNEKLFF
TRBV20-1	many	TRBJ2-1	.	TGCAGTGCTAGAGTCAAGCGGAGAAACTACAATGAGCAGTTCTTC	CSARVKRRNYNEQFF
TRBV6-5	many	TRBJ1-5	.	TGTGCCAGCAGTTTATACAGGGTAGTGCCAGCGCCCGAGCATTTT	CASSLYRVVPAPEHF
TRBV20-1	many	TRBJ2-7	.	TGCAGTGCTAGCCCCCCCGGGGCCTACGAGCAGTACTTC	CSASPPGAYEQYF
TRBV14	.	TRBJ2-3	TRBD1	TGTGCCAGCAGCCAAGGGATCGACAGGGGGCAGGAAGGTACGCAGTATTTT	CASSQGIDRGQEGTQYF
TRBV6-2/TRBV6-3	.	TRBJ2-2	.	.	CASSHGQGMTGSCFF
TRBV12-3/TRBV12-4	few	TRBJ2-1	.	TGTGCCAGCAGTTTTGAGGTTTACAATGAGCAGTTCTTC	CASSFEVYNEQFF
TRBV3-1	many	TRBJ1-1	.	TGTGCCAGCAAACCCGAGGGTAGGACTGAAGCTTTCTTT	CASKPEGRTEAFF
TRBV6-5	many	TRBJ1-5	.	TGTGCCAGCAGTTACTCGTTCTCGACAGTCAATAGCAATCAGCCCCAGCATTTT	CASSYSFSTVNSNQPQHF
TRBV28	many	TRBJ2-7	.	TGTGCCAGCAGGCAGTCGCCCTACGAGCAGTACTTC	CASRQSPYEQYF
TRBV12-3/TRBV12-4	.	TRBJ2-1	TRBD1	TGTGTCAGCAGGTTGCCTACCGGGACAGATGGGCACAATGAGCAGTTCTTC	CVSRLPTGTDGHNEQFF
TRBV14	few	TRBJ2-5	.	TGTGCCAGCAGCCAAGGGGTGTGGCAGTTCCAAGAGACCCAGTACTTC	CASSQGVWQFQETQYF
TRBV20-1	many	TRBJ2-7	TRBD1	TGCAGTGCTACGGAGCCAGGACAGGAATACTACGAGCAGTACTTC	CSATEPGQEYYEQYF
TRBV29-1	many	TRBJ2-1	TRBD2	TGCAGCGCCCGAGGACTAGCGGGAGGGCCCGATTCATCCTACAATGAGCAGTTCTTC	CSARGLAGGPDSSYNEQFF
TRBV7-9	many	TRBJ2-1	.	TGTGCCAGCAGCTCCAATTGGGGCGATGAGCAGTTCTTC	CASSSNWGDEQFF
TRBV20-1	many	TRBJ2-4	.	TGCAGTGCTAGTGGGGACACGGTAGCCAAAAACATTCAGTACTTC	CSASGDTVAKNIQYF
TRBV27	many	TRBJ1-1	.	TGTGCCAGCAGTTTATATTTGAACACTGAAGCTTTCTTT	CASSLYLNTEAFF
TRBV14	few	TRBJ1-5	.	TGTGCCAGCAGCCTTCGAGGAGGGTTAGAAAATCAGCCCCAGCATTTT	CASSLRGGLENQPQHF
TRBV28	many	TRBJ2-5	TRBD2	TGTGCCAGCAGTTACGACGACCTCACAGCGGGAGGGCAAGAGACCCAGTACTTC	CASSYDDLTAGGQETQYF
TRBV5-1	many	TRBJ2-5	.	TGCGCCAGCAGCTTCTCGCCGGGACTCCGGGAGACCCAGTACTTC	CASSFSPGLRETQYF